A selection of T cell receptor beta chains follows, all from one sample in a study of cytomegalovirus exposure and HLA in healthy donors. The repertoire was sequenced with immunoSEQ multiplex PCR; TCRdb's copy has only in-frame clones and lacks some. The sample contains some 170,000 clones, around nine tenths of which appear only once. The sample comprised PBMCs. The origin of the receptors is a young man in good health and CMV-seropositive. The conserved cysteine and the conserved F or W are not part of the CDR3 here.

V gene	J gene	CDR3 protein
TRBV2	TRBJ1-2	APGPDVDRGLGDYGYT
TRBV28	TRBJ2-1	ASNKGIRNEQF
TRBV6-6	TRBJ1-3	ASSPTDITGNTIY
TRBV10-3	TRBJ2-7	AISGGYEQY
TRBV18	TRBJ1-2	ASSHPGQGAPNLALHYGYT
TRBV5-4	TRBJ2-5	ASSFPGSETQY
TRBV14	TRBJ2-7	ASSSQGFLYEQY
TRBV28	TRBJ1-2	ASTPGQIYGYT
TRBV18	TRBJ2-7	ASSPQTGTGKTYEQY
TRBV6-1	TRBJ1-2	ASSRDRPLGYT
TRBV27	TRBJ2-1	ACGSYNEQF
TRBV13	TRBJ1-1	ASSLGQTNTEAF
TRBV2	TRBJ1-6	ASSEYRGLTYNSPLH
TRBV11-2	TRBJ2-2	ASSLRTGGLGGELF
TRBV19	TRBJ1-1	ASSLDRVTEAF
TRBV5-1	TRBJ2-2	ASTSTGELF
TRBV6-5	TRBJ2-2	ASHRQGPGELF
TRBV6-5	TRBJ1-5	ASRTANQPQH
TRBV2	TRBJ1-6	ASSREDSANSPLH
TRBV6-1	TRBJ2-7	ASSEDPSGALEQY
TRBV28	TRBJ1-3	ASSHWDLGNTIY
TRBV5-4	TRBJ1-1	ASSSGTGLSVYMDRAF
TRBV5-6	TRBJ2-5	ASSSGTHQETQY
TRBV4-3	TRBJ2-7	ASSQGHSYEQY
TRBV4-3	TRBJ1-2	ASSLGGQGSSYGYT
TRBV11-1	TRBJ2-1	ASSLGIGGNSYNEQF
TRBV2	TRBJ1-1	ASSDISAAVSENTEAF
TRBV4-1	TRBJ1-5	ASSALGQPQH
TRBV13	TRBJ1-1	ASSLEQGGTEAF
TRBV27	TRBJ2-6	ASSTQGSGANVLT
TRBV27	TRBJ1-1	ASSDRTRLAF
TRBV11-2	TRBJ2-1	ASSLSLGTSGGNEQF
TRBV9	TRBJ2-3	ASSVGGLAGVGTDTQY
TRBV7-9	TRBJ1-1	ASSFGFSGTEAF
TRBV9	TRBJ2-6	ASSVDGTQYRSGANVLT